The 30 T cell receptor beta chains reported below all come from one sample, sequenced in a study of PD-L1 blockade in urothelial cancer. Profiling relied on immunoSEQ multiplex PCR, and the TCRdb table lists in-frame clones only, not all of them. This repertoire shows roughly 63,000 clones, approximately 80% found once; its top ten account for around 5.7%. Sample time point: pretreatment peripheral blood. Material: PBMCs, obtained around atezolizumab (anti-PD-L1) treatment. These receptors were taken from an older man with urothelial cancer.

J is TRBJ2-1 and V is TRBV5-1; 7 bases are a match to TRBD2. The CDR3 covers 15 residues. CDR1 and CDR2 (germline): SGHRS, YFSETQ. The ends lost 1 base at V and 4 bases at J; junction bases unmatched: 5. DNA for the CDR3: TGCGCCAGCAGCTTGCACCGGGGGGATTACAATGAGCAGTTCTTC. This gives the protein CASSLHRGDYNEQFF.

The chain uses TRBV11-2 and TRBJ1-3; TRBD1 matches at 8 bases. Per the germline V gene, CDR1 is SGHAT and CDR2 is FQNNGV. CDR3 length: 16 residues. J gave up 2 bases and V 5 bases, and 8 bases lay outside the gene matches. DNA for the CDR3: TGTGCCAGCAGCCGGGAAGGGACAGGTACTGGAAACACCATATATTTT. Translating it yields CASSREGTGTGNTIYF.

The chain combines TRBV7-2 with TRBJ2-7, with D perhaps TRBD2 (6 bases). V was clipped by 5 bases and J by 0 bases, with 14 bases between them. Germline loops: CDR1 SGHTA, CDR2 FQGNSA. The CDR3 loop spans 15 amino acids. The DNA of the CDR3 is TGTGCCAGCAGCCCAACCCCGGGGGTCTCCTACGAGCAGTACTTC. This sequence encodes CASSPTPGVSYEQYF.

V and J are TRBV6-5 and TRBJ1-3; D gene unclear. The CDR3 runs 15 residues. Germline assignment: CDR1 MNHEY and CDR2 SVGAGI. The germline V and J ends were trimmed by 0 bases and 2 bases, with 8 bases remaining between them. CDR3 nucleotides: TGTGCCAGCAGTTACTCTCCCGTAGCTGGAAACACCATATATTTT. Encoded protein: CASSYSPVAGNTIYF.

This clone turned up a few times. V is TRBV30 and J is TRBJ2-7; 14 bases are shared with TRBD2. The J segment lost 5 bases and the V segment lost 7 bases, leaving 7 bases of the junction unmatched. There are 14 residues in the CDR3. Per germline, CDR1 GTSNPN and CDR2 SVGIG (reference sequence). CDR3 residues: CASKGTSGSNEQYF. The CDR3 DNA follows: TGTGCCTCTAAGGGGACTAGCGGGAGTAACGAGCAGTACTTC.

This clone was detected a few times. V and J are TRBV7-6 and TRBJ2-7, with D possibly being TRBD1 (6 bases). This CDR3 comprises 14 residues. V lost 4 bases and J 2 bases, leaving 12 bases between the germline ends. Germline CDR1 and CDR2: SGHVS and FNYEAQ. The CDR3: CASSSQTGPYEQYF. CDR3 DNA sequence: TGTGCCAGCAGCTCCCAGACAGGACCCTACGAGCAGTACTTC.

The genes are TRBV7-3 and TRBJ2-3; the match to TRBD2 covers 9 bases. The length of the CDR3 is 13 residues. V trimming: 6 bases; J trimming: 6 bases; junction bases outside the gene matches: 4. The germline gives CDR1 SGHTA, CDR2 FQGTGA. The CDR3 region is CASSVGLADTQYF. The CDR3 nucleotides are TGTGCCAGCAGTGTCGGACTAGCGGATACGCAGTATTTT.

The V and J genes are TRBV5-1 and TRBJ2-3, with 10 bases aligning to TRBD1. Germline CDR1 reads SGHRS; CDR2 reads YFSETQ. CDR3 length: 17 residues. After removal of 7 bases from V and 1 base from J, the junction contained 12 bases not matched to a gene. Written as DNA, the CDR3 is TGCGCCAGCGGAGCCGGGACAGGGGCCCCGGGCACAGATACGCAGTATTTT. Translating gives CASGAGTGAPGTDTQYF.

The chain is built from TRBV5-4 and TRBJ2-1; possibly TRBD1 for D (5 bases). CDR3 length: 13 residues. Trimming pared 0 bases from V and 9 bases from J, leaving 10 bases between. Germline values: CDR1 SGHNT, CDR2 YYREEE (reference sequence). In nucleotides, the CDR3 is TGTGCCAGCAGCTTGGACAGGTTCCGTGAGCAGTTCTTC. It specifies CASSLDRFREQFF.

The J gene is TRBJ1-1, the V gene TRBV11-2; D is possibly TRBD1 (5 bases). Germline V CDR1 and CDR2: SGHAT, FQNNGV. The ends were cut back, 5 bases at V and 1 base at J, with 8 bases in the middle. The CDR3 is 13 residues long. Here the CDR3 reads CASSTGQNTEAFF. The CDR3 DNA follows: TGTGCCAGCAGCACTGGACAGAACACTGAAGCTTTCTTT. Complete variable domain (other parts from reference TRBV11-2 and TRBJ1-1): EAGVAQSPRYKIIEKRQSVAFWCNPISGHATLYWYQQILGQGPKLLIQFQNNGVVDDSQLPKDRFSAERLKGVDSTLKIQPAKLEDSAVYLCASSTGQNTEAFFGQGTRLTVV.

The chain uses TRBV10-1 and TRBJ1-2; 8 nucleotides agree with TRBD1. Germline V CDR1 and CDR2: WNHNN, SYGVQD (reference sequence). The CDR3 length is 15 residues. V lost 0 bases and J lost 8; bases outside the gene matches: 8. The CDR3 loop is CASSESMGTGEGYTF. The CDR3 DNA sequence: TGCGCCAGCAGTGAGTCGATGGGGACAGGAGAGGGCTACACCTTC.

This clone was counted many times. The rearrangement links TRBV9 to TRBJ2-3, with TRBD1 as a possible D gene (6 bases). Trimming took off 4 bases at V and 4 bases at J, with 19 bases between the two ends. Germline V gives CDR1 SGDLS, CDR2 YYNGEE. The CDR3 runs to 16 residues. CDR3 nucleotides: TGTGCCAGCAGCACCCAACAGGGTGAAGGTGCAGATACGCAGTATTTT. Translation gives CASSTQQGEGADTQYF. The variable domain in full, with the rest retrieved from reference TRBV9 and TRBJ2-3, is DSGVTQTPKHLITATGQRVTLRCSPRSGDLSVYWYQQSLDQGLQFLIQYYNGEERAKGNILERFSAQQFPDLHSELNLSSLELGDSALYFCASSTQQGEGADTQYFGPGTRLTVL.

This clone showed up just a few times. V is TRBV4-2 and J is TRBJ2-1; 16 nucleotides agree with TRBD2. CDR1 and CDR2 (germline): LGHNA, YNFKEQ. The J segment lost 10 bases and the V segment lost 4 bases, leaving 4 bases of the junction unmatched. This CDR3 has 15 amino acids. This CDR3 reads CASSRGTSGGGEQFF. CDR3 sequence (DNA): TGTGCCAGCAGCCGAGGGACTAGCGGGGGGGGAGAGCAGTTCTTC.

This rearrangement joins TRBV2 to TRBJ1-5; the D is unclear. Germline V gene lookup returns CDR1 SNHLY and CDR2 FYNNEI. This CDR3 region has 14 residues. The V end lost 5 bases, the J end lost 0 bases, and 8 bases lay between the germline ends. CDR3 DNA sequence: TGTGCCAGCAGTAAAGACATTAGCAATCAGCCCCAGCATTTT. It encodes CASSKDISNQPQHF.

The V call is TRBV6-1, the J call TRBJ2-5; the match to TRBD2 covers 8 bases. Trimming took 3 bases from V and 2 from J; bases not matched to a gene: 5. This CDR3 region has 15 residues. Germline CDR1 is MNHNS and CDR2 is SASEGT. CDR3 nucleotide sequence: TGTGCCAGCAGTGATATAGCGGGGCTTCAAGAGACCCAGTACTTC. It is translated as CASSDIAGLQETQYF.

The CDR3 sequence: CASNRLAGGPGDTQYF. CDR3 DNA sequence: TGTGCCAGCAACCGACTAGCGGGGGGGCCCGGAGATACGCAGTATTTT. The chain links TRBV5-4 to TRBJ2-3, with 14 bases identical to TRBD2. Germline V gives CDR1 SGHNT, CDR2 YYREEE (reference sequence). With V trimmed by 6 bases and J by 5 bases, 8 bases remained unmatched. The CDR3 extends over 16 amino acids.

The chain employs TRBV15 and TRBJ1-3, with D hard to call. This CDR3 is 16 amino acids long. The germline gives CDR1 LNHNV, CDR2 YYDKDF (reference sequence). V shed 0 bases and J shed 0 bases, with 9 bases lying between them. The CDR3 nucleotides read TGTGCCACCAGCAGAGACCCGACAAGCTCTGGAAACACCATATATTTT. The encoded protein is CATSRDPTSSGNTIYF.

V usage is TRBV2 and J usage is TRBJ2-3; 11 bases are a match to TRBD1. The CDR3 length is 16 residues. Germline values: CDR1 SNHLY, CDR2 FYNNEI. V lost 4 bases, J lost 3 bases, and 6 bases stayed unmatched. The CDR3 spells CASSGTGQGGTDTQYF. The CDR3 nucleotides read TGTGCCAGCAGTGGTACGGGACAGGGGGGGACAGATACGCAGTATTTT.

This chain joins TRBV5-1 and TRBJ2-1, with 12 bases identical to TRBD2. V lost 4 bases to trimming and J lost 8 bases; unmatched junction nucleotides: 7. This CDR3 region has 15 residues. Germline V gives CDR1 SGHRS, CDR2 YFSETQ. This CDR3 reads CASSPTSGRYDEQFF. The CDR3 DNA follows: TGCGCCAGCAGCCCGACTAGCGGGAGATATGATGAGCAGTTCTTC.

The chain employs TRBV7-3 and TRBJ2-2; D is uncertain. Germline CDR1 is SGHTA and CDR2 is FQGTGA. The CDR3 is 12 amino acids. Between the trimmed V and J ends, which lost 5 bases and 2 bases, there was a span of 3 bases. CDR3 protein: CASSPNTGELFF. CDR3 DNA sequence: TGTGCCAGCAGCCCTAACACCGGGGAGCTGTTTTTT.

The J gene is TRBJ2-7, the V gene TRBV27, with TRBD2 as a possible D gene (6 bases). The CDR3 loop spans 15 amino acids. Germline V gives CDR1 MNHEY, CDR2 SMNVEV (reference sequence). V lost 6 bases and J lost 3, with 18 bases in between. Here the CDR3 reads CASRFQRVEVYEQYF. In nucleotides, the CDR3 is TGTGCCAGCAGATTCCAGCGGGTAGAGGTCTACGAGCAGTACTTC.

Only a few counts were recorded for this clone. The same CDR3 arises from other DNA sequences in this sample as well. The J gene is TRBJ2-1, the V gene TRBV5-4; 9 nucleotides match TRBD2. CDR1 and CDR2 from the germline V gene are SGHNT and YYREEE (reference sequence). The CDR3 consists of 14 residues. The V gene end was trimmed by 3 bases and the J gene end by 7 bases; junction bases not matched to a gene: 5. Here the CDR3 reads CASSSRLADNEQFF. Written as DNA, the CDR3 is TGTGCCAGCAGCTCCCGACTAGCGGATAATGAGCAGTTCTTC.

In the case of this clone: Germline is not matched at one junction end, which may reflect a read error. The chain recombines TRBV7-7 with TRBJ2-2; D not certain. From germline, CDR1 is SSHAT and CDR2 FNYEAQ (reference sequence). The CDR3 consists of 14 residues. CDR3 sequence reads: CASSLELNTGELFF. The CDR3 DNA is TGTGCTAGCAGCTTAGAGCTGAACACCGGGGAGCTGTTTTTT.

This chain uses TRBV19 with TRBJ1-6, with D uncertain. Trimming pared 3 bases from V and 7 bases from J, leaving 4 bases between. CDR3 length: 12 residues. CDR1 and CDR2 from the germline V gene are LNHDA and SQIVND (reference sequence). The CDR3 DNA reads TGTGCCAGTAGTATGCGAAATTCACCCCTCCACTTT. It translates to CASSMRNSPLHF.

The chain has TRBV11-2 and TRBJ2-2, with D hard to call. This CDR3 contains 13 residues. From germline, CDR1 is SGHAT and CDR2 FQNNGV. The V end lost 5 bases, the J end lost 1 base, and 5 bases lay between the germline ends. CDR3 sequence (DNA): TGTGCCAGCAGCCATCAGAACACCGGGGAGCTGTTTTTT. It encodes CASSHQNTGELFF.

The V gene is TRBV11-3, the J gene TRBJ2-5; possible D gene TRBD1, 7 bases. This CDR3 has 13 residues. V was clipped by 5 bases and J by 5 bases, with 12 bases between them. Germline V CDR1 and CDR2: SGHNT, YENEEA. DNA for the CDR3: TGTGCCAGCAGCCGGGACAGCGGGGAGACCCAGTACTTC. It translates to CASSRDSGETQYF.

This clone came up a few times. The chain recombines TRBV21-1 with TRBJ1-5. TRBV21-1 is a known pseudogene. This CDR3 has 11 residues. In nucleotides, the CDR3 is TGTGCCAGCAGCAGCGATCAGCCCCAGCATTTT. Translated, it gives CASSSDQPQHF.

J is TRBJ2-3 and V is TRBV29-1, with TRBD2 as a possible D gene (5 bases). The CDR3 has 16 amino acids. Trimming left V 0 bases short and J 2 bases short, with 15 bases between. Germline values: CDR1 SQVTM, CDR2 ANQGSEA. This CDR3 is CSVEDRGSAYTDTQYF. CDR3 bases: TGCAGCGTTGAAGATCGGGGTAGCGCCTACACAGATACGCAGTATTTT.

The V and J genes are TRBV6-5 and TRBJ2-2; tentative D call: TRBD2 (5 bases). V lost 8 bases to trimming and J lost 1 base, with 5 bases between them. The CDR3 contains 12 residues. The germline V gene has CDR1 MNHEY and CDR2 SVGAGI. CDR3 in amino acids: CASRGNTGELFF. The CDR3 DNA is TGTGCCAGCCGGGGGAACACCGGGGAGCTGTTTTTT.

This rearrangement joins TRBV6-6 to TRBJ1-5; 8 bases map to TRBD1. V trimming: 7 bases; J trimming: 2 bases; junction bases outside the gene matches: 7. CDR1 and CDR2 from the germline V gene are MNHNY and SVGAGI (reference sequence). The CDR3 covers 15 residues. The CDR3 sequence is CASNSQGVGNQPQHF. The CDR3 DNA follows: TGTGCCAGCAACTCACAGGGGGTGGGCAATCAGCCCCAGCATTTT.